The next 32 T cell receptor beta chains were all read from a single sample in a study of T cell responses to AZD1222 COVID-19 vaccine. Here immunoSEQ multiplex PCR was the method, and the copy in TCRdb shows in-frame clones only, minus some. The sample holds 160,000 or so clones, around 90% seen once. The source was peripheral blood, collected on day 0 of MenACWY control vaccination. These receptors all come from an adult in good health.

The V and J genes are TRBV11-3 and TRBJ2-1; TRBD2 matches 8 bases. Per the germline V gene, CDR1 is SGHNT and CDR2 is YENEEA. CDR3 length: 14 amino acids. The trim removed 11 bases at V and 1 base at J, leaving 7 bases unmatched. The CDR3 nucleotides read TGTGCCTCTCGGGAGGGGAAATCCTACAATGAGCAGTTCTTC. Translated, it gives CASREGKSYNEQFF.

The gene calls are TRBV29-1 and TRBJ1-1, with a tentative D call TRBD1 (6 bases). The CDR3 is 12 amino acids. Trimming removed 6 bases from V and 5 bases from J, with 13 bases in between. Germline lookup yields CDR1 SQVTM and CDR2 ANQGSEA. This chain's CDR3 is CSVGRGGTEAFF. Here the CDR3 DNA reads TGCAGCGTAGGACGAGGGGGGACTGAAGCTTTCTTT.

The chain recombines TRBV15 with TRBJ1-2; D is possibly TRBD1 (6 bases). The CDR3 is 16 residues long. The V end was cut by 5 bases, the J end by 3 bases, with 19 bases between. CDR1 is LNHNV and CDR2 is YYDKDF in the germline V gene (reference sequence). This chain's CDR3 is CATSRKRTGSDYGYTF. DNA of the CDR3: TGTGCCACCAGCCGTAAGAGAACAGGGTCTGACTATGGCTACACCTTC.

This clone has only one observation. The DNA of the CDR3 is TGCGCCAGCAGCCAAGAGTGGGACGTGTCCTACGAGCAGTACTTC. Its protein product is CASSQEWDVSYEQYF. The V gene is TRBV4-1, the J gene TRBJ2-7; D possibly uses TRBD1 or TRBD2 (5 bases each). This CDR3 comprises 15 residues. Trimming stripped 0 bases from V and 1 base from J, with 10 bases between. Germline V lookup: CDR1 MGHRA, CDR2 YSYEKL.

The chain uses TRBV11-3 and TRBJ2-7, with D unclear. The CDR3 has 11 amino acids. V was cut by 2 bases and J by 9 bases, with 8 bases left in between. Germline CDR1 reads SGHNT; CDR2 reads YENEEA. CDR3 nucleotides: TGTGCCAGCAGCTTAAGAGGCCCGCAGTACTTC. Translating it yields CASSLRGPQYF.

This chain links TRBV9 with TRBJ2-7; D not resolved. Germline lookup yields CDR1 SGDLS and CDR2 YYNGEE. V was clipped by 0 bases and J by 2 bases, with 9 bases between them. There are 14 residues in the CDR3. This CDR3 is CASSVEGAPYEQYF. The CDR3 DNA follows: TGTGCCAGCAGCGTAGAGGGCGCCCCCTACGAGCAGTACTTC.

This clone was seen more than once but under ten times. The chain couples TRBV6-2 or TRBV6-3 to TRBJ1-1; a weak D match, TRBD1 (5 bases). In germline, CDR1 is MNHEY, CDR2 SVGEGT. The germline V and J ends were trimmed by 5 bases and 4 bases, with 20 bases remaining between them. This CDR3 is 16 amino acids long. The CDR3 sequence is CASSGDLGETITEAFF. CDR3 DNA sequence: TGTGCCAGCAGTGGGGACCTGGGGGAAACGATCACTGAAGCTTTCTTT.

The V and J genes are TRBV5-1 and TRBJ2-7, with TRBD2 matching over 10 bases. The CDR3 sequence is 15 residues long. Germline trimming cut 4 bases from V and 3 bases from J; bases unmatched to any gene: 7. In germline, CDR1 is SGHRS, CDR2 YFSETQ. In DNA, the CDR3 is TGCGCCAGCAGCGTGTTGCCTAGCGGGAGCTACGAGCAGTACTTC. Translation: CASSVLPSGSYEQYF.

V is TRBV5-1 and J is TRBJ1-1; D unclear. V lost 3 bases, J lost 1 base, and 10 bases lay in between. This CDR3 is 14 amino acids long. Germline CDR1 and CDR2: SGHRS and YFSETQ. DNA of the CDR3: TGCGCCAGCAGCTACTCCGGGGAGAACACTGAAGCTTTCTTT. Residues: CASSYSGENTEAFF.

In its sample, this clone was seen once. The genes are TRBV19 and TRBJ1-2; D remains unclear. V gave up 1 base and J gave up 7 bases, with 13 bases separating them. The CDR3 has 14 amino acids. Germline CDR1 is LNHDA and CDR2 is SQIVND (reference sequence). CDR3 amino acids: CASSIVPGSAGYTF. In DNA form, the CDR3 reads TGTGCCAGTAGTATAGTCCCGGGTTCTGCTGGCTACACCTTC.

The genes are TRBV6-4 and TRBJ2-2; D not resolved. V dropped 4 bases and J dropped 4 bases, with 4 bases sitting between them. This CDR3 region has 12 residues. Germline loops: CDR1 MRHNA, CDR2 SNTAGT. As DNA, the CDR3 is TGTGCCAGCAGTGCCAGCACCGGGGAGCTGTTTTTT. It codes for CASSASTGELFF.

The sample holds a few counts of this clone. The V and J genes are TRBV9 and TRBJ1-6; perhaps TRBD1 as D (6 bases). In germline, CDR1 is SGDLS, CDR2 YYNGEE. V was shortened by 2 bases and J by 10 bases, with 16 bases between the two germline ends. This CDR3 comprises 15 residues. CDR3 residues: CASSVEGGGRSPLHF. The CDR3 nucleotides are TGTGCCAGCAGCGTTGAAGGGGGAGGTCGATCACCCCTCCACTTT.

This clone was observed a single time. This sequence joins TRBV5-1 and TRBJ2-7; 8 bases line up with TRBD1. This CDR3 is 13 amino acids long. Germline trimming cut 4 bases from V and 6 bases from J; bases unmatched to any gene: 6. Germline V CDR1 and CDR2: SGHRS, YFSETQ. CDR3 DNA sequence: TGCGCCAGCAGCCGCGGGACAGGACTCGAGCAGTACTTC. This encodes CASSRGTGLEQYF.

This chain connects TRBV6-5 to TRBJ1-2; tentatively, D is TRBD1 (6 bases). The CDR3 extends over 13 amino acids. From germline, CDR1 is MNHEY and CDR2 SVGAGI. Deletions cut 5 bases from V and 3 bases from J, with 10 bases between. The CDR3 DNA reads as TGTGCCAGCAGTAGGACAGCGGACTATGGCTACACCTTC. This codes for CASSRTADYGYTF.

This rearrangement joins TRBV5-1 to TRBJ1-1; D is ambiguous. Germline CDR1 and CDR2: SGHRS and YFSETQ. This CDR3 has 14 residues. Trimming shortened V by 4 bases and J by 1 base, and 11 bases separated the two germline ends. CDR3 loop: CASSRGGQNTEAFF. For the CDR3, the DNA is TGCGCCAGCAGCCGCGGCGGCCAGAACACTGAAGCTTTCTTT. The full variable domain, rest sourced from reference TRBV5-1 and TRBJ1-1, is KAGVTQTPRYLIKTRGQQVTLSCSPISGHRSVSWYQQTPGQGLQFLFEYFSETQRNKGNFPGRFSGRQFSNSRSEMNVSTLELGDSALYLCASSRGGQNTEAFFGQGTRLTVV.

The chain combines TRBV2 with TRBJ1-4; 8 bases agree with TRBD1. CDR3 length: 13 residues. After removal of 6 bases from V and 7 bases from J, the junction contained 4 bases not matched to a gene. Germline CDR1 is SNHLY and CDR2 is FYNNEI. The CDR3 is CASRQGVGEKLFF. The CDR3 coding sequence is TGTGCCAGCAGACAGGGGGTTGGTGAAAAACTGTTTTTT.

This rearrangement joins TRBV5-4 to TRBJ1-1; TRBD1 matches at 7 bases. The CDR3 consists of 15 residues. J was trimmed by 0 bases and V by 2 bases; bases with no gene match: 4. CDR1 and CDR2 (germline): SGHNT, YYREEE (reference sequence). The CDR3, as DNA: TGTGCCAGCAGCTTTCCAGGGGGTTTGAACACTGAAGCTTTCTTT. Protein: CASSFPGGLNTEAFF.

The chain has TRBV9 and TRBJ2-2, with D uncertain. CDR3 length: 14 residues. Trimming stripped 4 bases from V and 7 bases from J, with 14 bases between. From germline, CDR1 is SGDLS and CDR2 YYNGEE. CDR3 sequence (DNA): TGTGCCAGCAGCCCTCGGTGGTTGAGCGGGGAGCTGTTTTTT. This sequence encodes CASSPRWLSGELFF.

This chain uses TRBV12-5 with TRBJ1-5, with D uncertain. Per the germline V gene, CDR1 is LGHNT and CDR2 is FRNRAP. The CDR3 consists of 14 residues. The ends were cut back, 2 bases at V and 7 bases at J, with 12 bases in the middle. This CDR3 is CASGLPARTQPQHF. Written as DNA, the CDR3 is TGTGCTAGTGGTTTGCCCGCCCGGACCCAGCCCCAGCATTTT.

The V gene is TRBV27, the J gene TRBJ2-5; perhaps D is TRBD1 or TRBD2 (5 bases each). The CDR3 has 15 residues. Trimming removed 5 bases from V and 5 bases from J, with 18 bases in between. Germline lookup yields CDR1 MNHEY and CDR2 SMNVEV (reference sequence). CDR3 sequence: CASSPELIEGETQYF. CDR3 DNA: TGTGCCAGCAGTCCCGAACTCATAGAGGGGGAGACCCAGTACTTC.

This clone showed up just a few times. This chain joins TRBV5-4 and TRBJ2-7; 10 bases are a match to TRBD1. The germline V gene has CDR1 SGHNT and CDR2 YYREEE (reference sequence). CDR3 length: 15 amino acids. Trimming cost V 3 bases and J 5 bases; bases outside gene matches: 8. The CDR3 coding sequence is TGTGCCAGCAGCTCGGGACAGGGGTTTGGAAACGAGCAGTACTTC. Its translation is CASSSGQGFGNEQYF. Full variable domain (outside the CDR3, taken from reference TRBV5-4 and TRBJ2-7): ETGVTQSPTHLIKTRGQQVTLRCSSQSGHNTVSWYQQALGQGPQFIFQYYREEENGRGNFPPRFSGLQFPNYSSELNVNALELDDSALYLCASSSGQGFGNEQYFGPGTRLTVT.

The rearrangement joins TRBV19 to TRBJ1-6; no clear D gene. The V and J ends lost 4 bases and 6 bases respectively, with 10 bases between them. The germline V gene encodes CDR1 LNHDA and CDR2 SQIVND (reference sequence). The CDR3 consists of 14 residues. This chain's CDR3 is CASSNVVSNSPLHF. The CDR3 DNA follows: TGTGCCAGTAGTAATGTGGTCAGTAATTCACCCCTCCACTTT. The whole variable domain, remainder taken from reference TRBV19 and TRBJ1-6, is DGGITQSPKYLFRKEGQNVTLSCEQNLNHDAMYWYRQDPGQGLRLIYYSQIVNDFQKGDIAEGYSVSREKKESFPLTVTSAQKNPTAFYLCASSNVVSNSPLHFGNGTRLTVT.

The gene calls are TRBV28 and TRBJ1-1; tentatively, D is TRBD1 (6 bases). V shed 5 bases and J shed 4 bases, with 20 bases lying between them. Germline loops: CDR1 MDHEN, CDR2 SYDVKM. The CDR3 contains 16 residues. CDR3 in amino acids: CASSLSAGTRSTEAFF. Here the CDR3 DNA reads TGTGCCAGCAGTCTCTCCGCCGGGACAAGGAGCACTGAAGCTTTCTTT.

CDR3 residues: CASSLYLNTEAFF. The CDR3 bases are TGCGCCAGCAGCCTCTACTTGAACACTGAAGCTTTCTTT. V and J are TRBV5-1 and TRBJ1-1; D remains unclear. Germline V gene lookup returns CDR1 SGHRS and CDR2 YFSETQ. CDR3 size: 13 residues. Trimming pared 4 bases from V and 0 bases from J, leaving 7 bases between.

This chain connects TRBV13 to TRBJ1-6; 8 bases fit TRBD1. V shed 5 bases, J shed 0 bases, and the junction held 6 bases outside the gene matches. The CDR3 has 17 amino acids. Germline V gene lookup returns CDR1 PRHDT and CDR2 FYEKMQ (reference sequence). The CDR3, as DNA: TGTGCCAGCAGCCGCCGGACAGGGAGCTCCTATAATTCACCCCTCCACTTT. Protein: CASSRRTGSSYNSPLHF.

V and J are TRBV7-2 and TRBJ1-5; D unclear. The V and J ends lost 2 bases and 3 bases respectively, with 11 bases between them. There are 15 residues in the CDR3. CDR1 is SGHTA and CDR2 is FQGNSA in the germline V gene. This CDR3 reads CASSLSRDNNQPQHF. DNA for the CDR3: TGTGCCAGCAGCTTATCAAGAGACAACAATCAGCCCCAGCATTTT.

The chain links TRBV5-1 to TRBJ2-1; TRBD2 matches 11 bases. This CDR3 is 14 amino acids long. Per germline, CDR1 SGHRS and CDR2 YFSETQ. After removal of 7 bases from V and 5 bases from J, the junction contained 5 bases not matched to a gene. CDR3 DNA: TGCGCCAGCGGGGGGACTAGCGGAGACAATGAGCAGTTCTTC. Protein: CASGGTSGDNEQFF.

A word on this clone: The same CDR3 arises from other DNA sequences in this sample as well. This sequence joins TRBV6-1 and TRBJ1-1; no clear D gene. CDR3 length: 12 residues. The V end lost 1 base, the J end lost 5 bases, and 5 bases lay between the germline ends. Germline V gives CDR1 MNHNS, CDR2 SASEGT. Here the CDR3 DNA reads TGTGCCAGCAGTGAAGGCGGGACTGAAGCTTTCTTT. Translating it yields CASSEGGTEAFF.

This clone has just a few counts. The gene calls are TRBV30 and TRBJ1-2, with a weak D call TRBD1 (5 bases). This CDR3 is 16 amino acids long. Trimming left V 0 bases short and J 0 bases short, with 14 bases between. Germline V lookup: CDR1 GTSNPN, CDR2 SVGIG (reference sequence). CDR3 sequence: CAWSVPGMGANYGYTF. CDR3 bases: TGTGCCTGGAGTGTCCCAGGGATGGGAGCTAACTATGGCTACACCTTC.

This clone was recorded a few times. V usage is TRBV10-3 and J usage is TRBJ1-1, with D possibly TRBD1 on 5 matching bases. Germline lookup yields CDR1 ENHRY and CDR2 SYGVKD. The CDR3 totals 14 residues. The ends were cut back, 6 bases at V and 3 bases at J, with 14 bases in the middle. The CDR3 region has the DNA TGTGCCATCAGAATAACAGGATGGGACACTGAAGCTTTCTTT. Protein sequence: CAIRITGWDTEAFF.

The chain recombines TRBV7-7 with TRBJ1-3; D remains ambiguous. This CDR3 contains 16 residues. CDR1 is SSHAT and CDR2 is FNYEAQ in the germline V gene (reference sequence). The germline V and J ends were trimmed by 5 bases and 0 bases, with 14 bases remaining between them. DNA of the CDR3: TGTGCCAGCAGCACGCTTGAACCTCGCTCTGGAAACACCATATATTTT. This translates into CASSTLEPRSGNTIYF.

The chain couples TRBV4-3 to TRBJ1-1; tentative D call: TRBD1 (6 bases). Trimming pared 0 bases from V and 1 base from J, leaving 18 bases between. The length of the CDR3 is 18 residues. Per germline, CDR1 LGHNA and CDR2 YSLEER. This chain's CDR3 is CASSQDRPDGRGNTEAFF. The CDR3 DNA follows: TGCGCCAGCAGCCAAGATCGCCCCGATGGCAGGGGGAACACTGAAGCTTTCTTT.